The entry that follows covers one T cell receptor (beta chain) sequence. MiXCR, applied by TCRdb to the 5' RACE reads, yields one record per CDR3 protein. The table has fewer than 900,000 distinct CDR3 sequences, around a sixth seen once; the top ten hold about an eighth. This specimen comes from a study of identical twins. Germline V lookup: CDR1 SGHRS, CDR2 YFSETQ. CDR3 length equals 17 residues. Trimming cost V 3 bases and J 7 bases; bases outside gene matches: 16. Healthy Caucasians were all of the donors. The sample was also reused in another study, on T cells expressing NK-cell markers.

The chain uses TRBV5-1 and TRBJ1-1; 9 nucleotides align to TRBD1. This TCR derives from a woman under 30 in good health. Source material: PBMCs. The chain's CDR3 is CASSSRPPGQGYNEAFF. The CDR3 bases are TGCGCCAGCAGCTCTAGGCCGCCGGGACAGGGATACAATGAAGCTTTCTTT.